This is a list of T cell receptor beta chains from one sample in a study of technical replicates of blood from several donors. Measured with immunoSEQ multiplex PCR; TCRdb has only the in-frame clones, and not every one. The sample has approximately 79,000 clones, approximately 97% seen once. The sequencing sample was made of T cells isolated from PBMCs. The receptors come from a human donor in good health. Both conserved end residues are part of each CDR3. D genes are given only for firm matches. Clone size appears in some rows only: once, few, many, or a class for an expanded clone.

>NA|TRBV7-9|TRBJ2-3|NA
CASSFYRGRGTDTQYF
TGTGCCAGCAGCTTTTACCGAGGCAGGGGAACAGATACGCAGTATTTT
>NA|TRBV19|TRBJ1-2|NA
CASSQDRAPFDGYTF
TGTGCCAGTAGTCAGGACAGAGCCCCTTTTGATGGCTACACCTTC
>NA|TRBV28|TRBJ1-4|TRBD1
CASSTPGAGGWEKLFF
TGTGCCAGCAGTACTCCCGGGGCAGGGGGTTGGGAAAAACTGTTTTTT
>NA|TRBV28|TRBJ2-7|NA
CASSYNSWGTSYEQYF
TGTGCCAGCAGTTATAATTCTTGGGGGACTTCCTACGAGCAGTACTTC
>NA|TRBV4-1|TRBJ2-7|TRBD2
CASSQFQGLAGKHEQYF
TGCGCCAGCAGCCAATTCCAAGGACTAGCGGGGAAACACGAGCAGTACTTC
>NA|TRBV9|TRBJ2-2|NA
CASSVDLGGSGQLFF
TGTGCCAGCAGCGTAGATCTCGGGGGATCCGGTCAGCTGTTTTTT
>NA|TRBV6-5|TRBJ1-1|NA
CASSVLTGQGSEAFF
TGTGCCAGCAGCGTCCTGACAGGTCAGGGGTCGGAAGCTTTCTTT
>NA|TRBV7-9|TRBJ1-1|TRBD1
CASSFRTGLMNTEAFF
TGTGCCAGCAGCTTTAGGACAGGGCTAATGAACACTGAAGCTTTCTTT
>NA|TRBV19|TRBJ2-1|NA
CASSIDTYNEQFF
TGTGCCAGTAGTATAGACACCTACAATGAGCAGTTCTTC
>NA|TRBV28|TRBJ1-1|TRBD1
CASQLTGREAFF
TGTGCCAGCCAGTTGACAGGGCGTGAAGCTTTCTTT
>NA|TRBV11-2|TRBJ2-7|NA
CASSLEAASSYEQYF
TGTGCCAGCAGCTTAGAGGCTGCTAGCTCCTACGAGCAGTACTTC
>NA|TRBV5-1|TRBJ1-2|NA
CASSPQWTDAYGYTF
TGCGCCAGCAGCCCCCAGTGGACAGACGCCTATGGCTACACCTTC
>NA|TRBV6-1|TRBJ2-7|TRBD1
CASSEGQGTYEQYF
TGTGCCAGCAGTGAAGGACAGGGGACCTACGAGCAGTACTTC
>NA|TRBV29-1|TRBJ2-7|NA
CSVVLRSDEQYF
TGCAGCGTTGTTCTCCGGTCCGACGAGCAGTACTTC
>once|TRBV5-4|TRBJ2-1|TRBD2
CASNPYSGTTRLREQFF
TGTGCCAGCAACCCTTACTCCGGGACTACTAGACTCAGAGAGCAGTTCTTC
>NA|TRBV30|TRBJ1-1|NA
CATTDTAINTEAFF
TGTGCCACCACGGACACCGCGATTAACACTGAAGCTTTCTTT
>NA|TRBV11-2|TRBJ2-2|NA
CASSNRDTGELFF
TGTGCCAGCAGCAACAGGGACACCGGGGAGCTGTTTTTT
>NA|TRBV28|TRBJ2-7|NA
CASSLLWESTYEQYF
TGTGCCAGCAGTTTATTGTGGGAGTCCACCTACGAGCAGTACTTC
>NA|TRBV2|TRBJ1-1|NA
CASHIRDFGAFF
TGTGCCAGCCACATCCGGGACTTTGGAGCTTTCTTT
>NA|TRBV6-1|TRBJ2-2|TRBD1
CASRRQGRYTGELFF
TGTGCCAGCAGGAGACAGGGGCGGTACACCGGGGAGCTGTTTTTT
>NA|TRBV2|TRBJ2-1|TRBD1
CASSAAQTGGNEQFF
TGTGCCAGCAGTGCGGCCCAGACAGGGGGCAATGAGCAGTTCTTC
>NA|TRBV10-2|TRBJ1-5|TRBD1
CASSGQGANQPQHF
TGCGCCAGCTCGGGACAGGGGGCCAATCAGCCCCAGCATTTT
>NA|TRBV19|TRBJ2-1|TRBD2
CASSSTSGPRVEQFF
TGTGCCAGTAGCTCTACTAGCGGGCCACGGGTTGAGCAGTTCTTC
>NA|TRBV10-2|TRBJ2-5|NA
CASSDRGLGRETQYF
TGCGCCAGCAGTGATAGGGGTCTCGGGCGGGAGACCCAGTACTTC
>NA|TRBV4-1|TRBJ1-2|TRBD1
CASSQVVPGQSGYTF
TGCGCCAGCAGCCAAGTTGTTCCGGGACAGTCTGGCTACACCTTC
>NA|TRBV28|TRBJ2-7|NA
CASSHRTGAYEQYF
TGTGCCAGCAGTCACCGGACTGGAGCCTACGAGCAGTACTTC
>NA|TRBV19|TRBJ1-2|NA
CASSIDGYGYTF
TGTGCCAGTAGTATTGACGGGTATGGCTACACCTTC
>once|TRBV10-3|TRBJ2-1|TRBD2
CAISTPGTSGGEQFF
TGTGCCATCAGTACGCCCGGGACTAGCGGGGGTGAGCAGTTCTTC
>NA|TRBV2|TRBJ1-5|TRBD1
CASSVDRGGNQPQHF
TGTGCCAGCAGTGTCGACAGGGGAGGCAATCAGCCCCAGCATTTT
>once|TRBV11-2|TRBJ2-7|NA
CASSLSGYGGYEQYF
TGTGCCAGCAGCTTATCAGGGTACGGGGGATACGAGCAGTACTTC
>NA|TRBV11-2|TRBJ1-2|NA
CASSSPSRGAYGYTF
TGTGCCAGCAGCTCCCCGTCGCGGGGGGCCTATGGCTACACCTTC
>NA|TRBV4-1|TRBJ1-5|NA
CASSHPQGKGNQPQHF
TGCGCCAGCAGCCATCCACAGGGTAAGGGCAATCAGCCCCAGCATTTT